This T cell receptor (beta chain) emerged from a study of cytomegalovirus exposure and HLA in healthy donors. Whole-study findings and limits: Most CMV-associated TCR beta chains appeared HLA-restricted in a later analysis.

CDR1 is SGDLS, CDR2 YYNGEE, per germline. CDR3 length equals 15 residues. With respect to this clone: Its target is not known. The junction departs from germline at one end; a sequencing error may be responsible.

The study ran its PCR with 60 Vbeta and 13 Jbeta primers. Some clones are missing from TCRdb's copy, which holds only in-frame ones; the method was immunoSEQ multiplex PCR. The table has roughly 100,000 clones, about 62% seen once. The sequencing input was PBMCs. V usage is TRBV9 and J usage is TRBJ2-1; 10 nucleotides agree with TRBD2. The receptor was derived from a human donor in good health. The CDR3 DNA is TGTGCCAGCAGCGTAGGGACTAGCGGCTACAATGAGCAGCTCTTC. Translating gives CASSVGTSGYNEQLF.